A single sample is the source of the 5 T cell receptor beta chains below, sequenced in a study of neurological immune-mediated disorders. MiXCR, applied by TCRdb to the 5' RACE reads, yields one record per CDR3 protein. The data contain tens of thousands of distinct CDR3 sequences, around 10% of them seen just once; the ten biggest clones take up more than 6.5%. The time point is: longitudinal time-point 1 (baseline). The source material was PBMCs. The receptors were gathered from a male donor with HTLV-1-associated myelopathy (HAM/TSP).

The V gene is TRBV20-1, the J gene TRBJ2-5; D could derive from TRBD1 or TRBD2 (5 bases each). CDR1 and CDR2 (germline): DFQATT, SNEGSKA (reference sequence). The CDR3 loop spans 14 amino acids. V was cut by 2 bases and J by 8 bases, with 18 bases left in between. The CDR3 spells CSARPNSTRDTQYF. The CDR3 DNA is TGCAGTGCTAGACCGAATTCGACCCGGGACACCCAGTACTTC.

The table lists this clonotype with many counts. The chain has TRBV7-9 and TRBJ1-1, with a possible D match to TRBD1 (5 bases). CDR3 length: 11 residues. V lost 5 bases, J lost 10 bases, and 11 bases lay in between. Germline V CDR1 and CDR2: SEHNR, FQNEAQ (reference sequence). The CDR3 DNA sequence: TGTGCCAGCAGCCGATGGGGGGGAGCTTTCTTT. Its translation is CASSRWGGAFF. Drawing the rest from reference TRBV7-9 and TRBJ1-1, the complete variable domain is DTGVSQNPRHKITKRGQNVTFRCDPISEHNRLYWYRQTLGQGPEFLTYFQNEAQLEKSRLLSDRFSAERPKGSFSTLEIQRTEQGDSAMYLCASSRWGGAFFGQGTRLTVV.

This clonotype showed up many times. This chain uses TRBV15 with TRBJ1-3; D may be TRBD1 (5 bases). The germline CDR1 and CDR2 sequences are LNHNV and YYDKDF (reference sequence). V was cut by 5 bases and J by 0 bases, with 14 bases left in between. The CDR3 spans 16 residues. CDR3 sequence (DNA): TGTGCCACCAGCCCCCGACAGCGTCTCTCTGGAAACACCATATATTTT. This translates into CATSPRQRLSGNTIYF.

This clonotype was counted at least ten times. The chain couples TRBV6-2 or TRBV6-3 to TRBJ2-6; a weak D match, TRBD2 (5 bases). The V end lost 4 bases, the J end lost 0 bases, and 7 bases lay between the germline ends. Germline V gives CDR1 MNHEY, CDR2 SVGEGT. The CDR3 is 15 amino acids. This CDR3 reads CASSSEGSGANVLTF. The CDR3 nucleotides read TGTGCCAGCAGTTCAGAGGGCTCTGGGGCCAACGTCCTGACTTTC.

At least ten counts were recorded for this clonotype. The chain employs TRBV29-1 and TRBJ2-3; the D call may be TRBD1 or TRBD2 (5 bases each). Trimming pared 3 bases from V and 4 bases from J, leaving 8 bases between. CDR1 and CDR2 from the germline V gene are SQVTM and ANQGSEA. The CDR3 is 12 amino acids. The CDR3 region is CSVDWGPDTQYF. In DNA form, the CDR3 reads TGCAGCGTTGATTGGGGACCAGATACGCAGTATTTT.